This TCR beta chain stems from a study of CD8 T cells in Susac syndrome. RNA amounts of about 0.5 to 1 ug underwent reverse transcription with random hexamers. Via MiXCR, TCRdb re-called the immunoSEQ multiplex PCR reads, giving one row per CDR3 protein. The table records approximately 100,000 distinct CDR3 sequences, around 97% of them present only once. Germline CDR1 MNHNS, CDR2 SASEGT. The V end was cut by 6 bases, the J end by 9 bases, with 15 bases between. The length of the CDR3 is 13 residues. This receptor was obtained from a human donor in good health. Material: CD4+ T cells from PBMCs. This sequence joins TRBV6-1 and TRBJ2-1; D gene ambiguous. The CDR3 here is CASSAAALIEQFF. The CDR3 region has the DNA TGTGCCAGCAGCGCCGCCGCCCTTATTGAGCAGTTCTTC.